The clone carrying this T cell receptor (beta chain) showed up many times. As yet, its antigen is unknown. Fresh peripheral blood, around 10 ml of it, supplied the PBMCs. The CDR3 length is 14 residues. Germline CDR1 SGHAT, CDR2 FQNNGV. Trimming at V came to 7 bases and at J to 3 bases, leaving 6 bases not matched to a gene. The record originates from a study of T cells in Graves' hyperthyroidism and ophthalmopathy. General observations from the study: A 13 V-J model separated ophthalmopathy from stable hyperthyroidism. Ophthalmopathy prediction by the model preceded onset by a median roughly 6 months.

Researchers took RNA transcripts and amplified the TCR beta CDR3 regions from them. RT-PCR in the first round (using the HTBI primer set) targeted the TCR CDR3. TCRdb reprocessed the multiplex PCR reads via MiXCR and lists one record per CDR3 protein. The table records around 210,000 distinct CDR3 sequences, 17% of them present only once. V and J are TRBV11-2 and TRBJ1-1, with TRBD1 matching over 9 bases. The clonotype was recovered from a woman aged 50 to 65 with Graves' hyperthyroidism. Sequencing was carried out using blood. The CDR3 DNA follows: TGTGCCAGCACCCAGGGACAGGGCTACACTGAAGCTTTCTTT. It specifies CASTQGQGYTEAFF.